This T cell receptor (beta chain) was identified during a study of blood T cell repertoires in COVID-19 (dated by TCRdb to 2019 to 2021). In the study overall: Recovered participants in ImmuneRACE Cohort 3 were defined as having two consecutive negative NP/OP PCR tests, clearance from a healthcare professional, or resolution of symptoms. Collaborator samples came from the United States, Italy and Spain and covered acute and convalescent phases of COVID-19. The prospective study material was composed of cDNA or gDNA derived from T cells, B-cell-depleted T cells, or PBMCs. Subjects who had been exposed to COVID-19, were actively infected with it, or had recovered from it provided the deeply sampled blood TCRbeta repertoires that made up the dataset. The repertoires were made available in a free public database intended to serve as a resource for research on the immune response to SARS-CoV-2. The samples were drawn from the first 160 participants of the ongoing ImmuneRACE study and from 1,254 subjects provided by 6 global collaborators. Sample metadata almost always included a de-identified subject ID, COVID-19 status, age in years and sex. Where HLA class I and class II types were available, the types were taken from metadata supplied by the sample provider, not from assay-based typing.

Between the V and J ends, shortened by 5 bases and 0 bases respectively, the junction contains 8 bases. The germline V gene encodes CDR1 SGHRS and CDR2 YFSETQ. From its cysteine to its phenylalanine, the CDR3 spans 14 amino acids. Only the CDR3 portion is preserved as DNA: 42 bases, with reading frame beginning at the first base. The immunoSEQ Assay, a bias-controlled multiplex PCR, was used to amplify TCRbeta CDR3 regions from genomic DNA. The study's own analysis went as follows. Nucleated cell counts per sample were estimated from amplification of reference gene primers within the assay. Sequence reads were collapsed and filtered to measure the absolute abundance of every unique TCRbeta CDR3 rearrangement. For each sample, productive Simpson clonality was calculated by taking the square root of Simpson's diversity index across productive rearrangements. The clones in this table, taken by TCRdb from immuneACCESS, are in-frame only. Not every clone is retained; where verified, under half of the shortfall comes from an unresolved V gene, and the cause of the rest is unknown. V and J calls and clone size come straight from that table; D and trimming were deduced from the DNA. The sample table records some 330,000 clones; about 90% of these occur just once. The ten largest clonotypes hold roughly 2% of the sample.

On the study overall, not on this receptor specifically: The quantity of clinical and demographic metadata differed by source and by participant and was supplied without curation.

Participants in the prospective study were enrolled through a virtual design, were aged about 18 to 89 years, and lived in some 24 United States geographic areas. In the prospective study, cohorts were assigned on the basis of participant-reported clinical history obtained from a screening survey and a study questionnaire. In the prospective study, whole blood, serum and a nasopharyngeal or oropharyngeal swab were collected from each participant by mobile phlebotomists. Additional blood draws and questionnaires over an approximately two-month period could optionally be provided by prospective study participants. Prospective study blood samples were shipped either frozen or at room temperature before DNA extraction. Worth noting for this clone: The antigen it binds to is not known. It has no much larger one-base neighbor in the sample; base qualities were not kept.

Sequenced: PBMCs or T cells enriched from blood (not recorded which). This TCR was recovered from a man in his forties or fifties in a cohort exposed to, infected with or recovered from COVID-19 (not recorded which). The rearranged segments are TRBV5-1 and TRBJ2-2; the best D guess is TRBD2, with 5 bases matching. Here is the DNA: TGCGCCAGCAGGAGGGCCCCGAACACCGGGGAGCTGTTTTTT. The resulting protein is CASRRAPNTGELFF.